These 2 T cell receptor beta chains came from one sample sequenced in a study of CD8 T cells in Susac syndrome. Random hexamers were used to reverse transcribe roughly 0.45 to 1 ug of RNA. TCRdb itself ran the immunoSEQ multiplex PCR reads through MiXCR, one entry per CDR3 protein. The table lists roughly 200,000 distinct CDR3 sequences, about 95% of them singletons. Sequencing was carried out using CD4+ T cells from PBMCs. These receptor sequences come from a human donor in good health.

The V call is TRBV27, the J call TRBJ2-5; 12 bases agree with TRBD1. The CDR3 runs to 16 residues. Germline assignment: CDR1 MNHEY and CDR2 SMNVEV (reference sequence). Trimming at V came to 5 bases and at J to 5 bases, leaving 9 bases not matched to a gene. This chain's CDR3 is CASSESGTGGGETQYF. CDR3 in DNA: TGTGCCAGCAGTGAATCCGGGACAGGGGGCGGTGAGACCCAGTACTTC.

The J gene is TRBJ1-2, the V gene TRBV30; D remains unclear. Per germline, CDR1 GTSNPN and CDR2 SVGIG (reference sequence). V was trimmed by 4 bases and J by 1 base, leaving 16 bases between them. The CDR3 consists of 15 residues. The DNA of the CDR3 is TGTGCCTGGACTAACAGTGGGGTTATTAACTATGGCTACACCTTC. Protein product: CAWTNSGVINYGYTF. Full variable domain (remainder filled in from reference TRBV30 and TRBJ1-2): SQTIHQWPATLVQPVGSPLSLECTVEGTSNPNLYWYRQAAGRGLQLLFYSVGIGQISSEVPQNLSASRPQDRQFILSSKKLLLSDSGFYLCAWTNSGVINYGYTFGSGTRLTVV.